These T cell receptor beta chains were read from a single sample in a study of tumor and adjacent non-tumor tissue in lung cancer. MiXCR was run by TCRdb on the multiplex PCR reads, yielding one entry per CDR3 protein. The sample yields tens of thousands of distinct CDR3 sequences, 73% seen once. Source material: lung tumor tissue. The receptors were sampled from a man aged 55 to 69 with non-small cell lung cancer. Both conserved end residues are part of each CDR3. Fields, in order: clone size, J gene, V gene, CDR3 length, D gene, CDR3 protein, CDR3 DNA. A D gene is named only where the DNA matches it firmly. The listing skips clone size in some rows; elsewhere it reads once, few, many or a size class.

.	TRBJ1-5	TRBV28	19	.	CASSQRGLRGGYSNQPQHF	TGTGCCAGCAGTCAAAGGGGACTCAGAGGGGGTTATAGCAATCAGCCCCAGCATTTT
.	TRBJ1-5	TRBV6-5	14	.	CVSSYSGSNQPQHF	TGTGTCAGCAGTTATTCGGGGAGTAATCAGCCCCAGCATTTT
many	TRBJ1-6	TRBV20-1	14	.	CSARQAGRWSPLHF	TGCAGTGCTAGACAGGCCGGTCGATGGTCACCCCTCCACTTT
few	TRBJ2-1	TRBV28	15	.	CASSLLGGEGDEQFF	TGTGCCAGCAGTTTACTAGGTGGCGAGGGCGATGAGCAGTTCTTC
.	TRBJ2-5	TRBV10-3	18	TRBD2	CAISGRPSGRGPQETQYF	TGTGCCATCAGCGGGCGGCCTAGCGGGAGGGGGCCCCAAGAGACCCAGTACTTC
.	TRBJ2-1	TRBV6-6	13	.	CASSQNFDNEQFF	TGTGCCAGCAGTCAGAACTTTGACAATGAGCAGTTCTTC
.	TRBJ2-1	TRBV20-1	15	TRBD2	CSADPGASGSNEHFF	TGCAGTGCCGACCCGGGGGCTAGCGGGAGCAATGAGCATTTCTTC
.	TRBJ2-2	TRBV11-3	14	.	CASSLAANIGELLF	TGTGCCAGCAGCTTAGCAGCCAACATCGGGGAGCTGCTTTTT
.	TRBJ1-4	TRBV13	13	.	CASSSSPGQVLFF	TGTGCCAGCAGCTCGTCCCCGGGGCAAGTTCTGTTTTTT
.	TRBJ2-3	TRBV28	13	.	CASSRDSTDTQYF	TGTGCCAGCAGTCGGGACAGCACAGATACGCAGTATTTT
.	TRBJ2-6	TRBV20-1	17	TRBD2	CSARAQRDPSGANVLTF	TGCAGTGCTAGAGCTCAGCGGGATCCCTCTGGGGCCAACGTCCTGACTTTC
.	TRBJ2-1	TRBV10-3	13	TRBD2	CAIGTSGGKKQFF	TGTGCAATCGGGACTAGCGGGGGAAAAAAGCAGTTCTTC
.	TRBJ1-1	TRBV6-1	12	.	CASSEQRHETFF	TGTGCCAGCAGTGAGCAACGGCATGAAACTTTCTTT
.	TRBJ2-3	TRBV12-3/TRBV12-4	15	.	CASSLVQRITDMQYF	TGTGCCAGCAGTTTAGTTCAGCGGATCACAGATATGCAGTATTTT
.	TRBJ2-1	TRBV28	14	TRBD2	CASLEAGGYNEQFF	TGTGCCAGCCTTGAGGCGGGAGGCTACAATGAGCAGTTCTTC
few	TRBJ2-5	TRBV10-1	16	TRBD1	CASSEYLTGAKRTQYF	TGCGCCAGCAGTGAGTACCTGACAGGGGCCAAGAGGACACAGTACTTC